This TCR beta chain was obtained from a study of spatial heterogeneity in lung cancer. TCRdb used MiXCR to reprocess the 5' RACE reads, holding one entry per CDR3 protein. The table records about 28,000 distinct CDR3 sequences, 7.1% of them present only once. Documented time point: sample taken at primary tumor resection. Study results and caveats: The study found that expanded intratumoral alpha and beta TCR counts tracked tumor mutation counts.

This clonotype was recorded at least ten times. What it binds is unknown. The TCR was taken from a male donor with early-stage non-small cell lung cancer. Sequences were derived from lung tumor tissue, sampled at surgery.

The CDR3 nucleotides read TGCGCCAGCAGCCAAGAAGGCGGGACCTCCTACGAGCAGTACTTC. Its translation is CASSQEGGTSYEQYF. The rearrangement links TRBV4-3 to TRBJ2-7, with a possible D match to TRBD2 (6 bases). This CDR3 spans 15 amino acids. Germline loops: CDR1 LGHNA, CDR2 YSLEER. Trimming removed 0 bases from V and 0 bases from J, with 9 bases in between.